The rows below give T cell receptor beta chains drawn from one sample of a study of T cell responses to AZD1222 COVID-19 vaccine. Libraries were prepared by immunoSEQ multiplex PCR; TCRdb keeps only in-frame clonotypes and omits some of them. The table shows approximately 200,000 clones, with about 94% occurring only once. This material consisted of peripheral blood, taken on day 0 of AZD1222 vaccination. These receptors all come from an adult in good health. The CDR3 runs from the conserved cysteine through the conserved F or W. The D gene is left open where the match is weak.

CDR3nt,CDR3aa,d_gene,j_gene,v_gene
TGCGCCAGCAGCCAAGAGCACAGCTATAGCAATCAGCCCCAGCATTTT,CASSQEHSYSNQPQHF,.,TRBJ1-5,TRBV4-1
TGTGCCAGTAGTATGGACGGCTCCTACGAGCAGTACTTC,CASSMDGSYEQYF,.,TRBJ2-7,TRBV19
TGCGCCAGCAGCATTCGCGCCCTAGGGGACCGGTACTACGAGCAGTACTTC,CASSIRALGDRYYEQYF,.,TRBJ2-7,TRBV5-1
TGTGCCAGCAGCTTACACCCCCTGATGGCGTCCTTATACGAGCAGTACTTC,CASSLHPLMASLYEQYF,.,TRBJ2-7,TRBV11-2
TGTGCCATCCTTGGGACAGGGACGAACACCGGGGAGCTGTTTTTT,CAILGTGTNTGELFF,TRBD1,TRBJ2-2,TRBV10-3
TGTGCCAGCAGCTTGGGCCTAGCCAAAAACATTCAGTACTTC,CASSLGLAKNIQYF,.,TRBJ2-4,TRBV5-8
TGTGCCAGCAGCGGACACACAGGGGCTCCTAACTATGGCTACACCTTC,CASSGHTGAPNYGYTF,TRBD1,TRBJ1-2,TRBV9
TGTGCCAGCAGCTTACAGGGGGGCCTCTCTGGAAACACCATATATTTT,CASSLQGGLSGNTIYF,TRBD1,TRBJ1-3,TRBV5-6
TGCGCCAACCGGACTACCTCCCTCGAGCAGTACTTC,CANRTTSLEQYF,.,TRBJ2-7,TRBV23-1
TGTGCCAGCAGCCGAAACAGGGGGCAGACTGAAGCTTTCTTT,CASSRNRGQTEAFF,TRBD1,TRBJ1-1,TRBV7-9
TGTGCCAGCAGTGAGGACCCTAACCCGAATCAGCCCCAGCATTTT,CASSEDPNPNQPQHF,.,TRBJ1-5,TRBV6-4
TGTGCCAGCAGTAGGGGGACAGCCTTAAATGAAAAACTGTTTTTT,CASSRGTALNEKLFF,TRBD1,TRBJ1-4,TRBV3-1/TRBV3-2
TGTGCCAGCAGCGAAGCGGGAACCCTATATGGCTACACCTTC,CASSEAGTLYGYTF,.,TRBJ1-2,TRBV2
TGTGCCAGCAGCAGGGACCTACACACCGGGGAGCTGTTTTTT,CASSRDLHTGELFF,.,TRBJ2-2,TRBV11-3
TGTGCCAGTAGTATCGGGGCTACAGATACGCAGTATTTT,CASSIGATDTQYF,.,TRBJ2-3,TRBV19
TGTGCCAGCAGGCCGACAGGGGGCAATCAGCCCCAGCATTTT,CASRPTGGNQPQHF,TRBD1,TRBJ1-5,TRBV6-5
TGTGCCAGCAGCCGTGACACAGATACGCAGTATTTT,CASSRDTDTQYF,.,TRBJ2-3,TRBV7-8